The text below deals with one T cell receptor (beta chain). This record belongs to a study of T cells in women clearing cervical HPV infection. TCRdb's table, derived via immunoSEQ multiplex PCR, lists solely in-frame clones and lacks some. This specimen shows under 20,000 clones; the ten leading clones hold around 10%. Sample: blood buffy coat. The sequence derives from a woman aged 18 to 75 with a cervical HPV16 infection that either progressed to CIN3+ or cleared (not recorded which).

Incomplete CDR3 DNA: TGTGCCAGCAGCCAAGACATCACAGGGGGCGCAACCTATGGC. Protein product: CASSQDITGGATYG. In full, the CDR3 is CASSQDITGGATYGYTF. The genes are TRBV14 and TRBJ1-2; 9 bases align to TRBD1. From the germline J gene comes the end of the CDR3, since the read stops 3 residues before it. Germline assignment: CDR1 SGHDN and CDR2 FVKESK. This CDR3 spans 17 amino acids. J lost 4 bases, V lost 0 bases, and 9 bases had no gene match.